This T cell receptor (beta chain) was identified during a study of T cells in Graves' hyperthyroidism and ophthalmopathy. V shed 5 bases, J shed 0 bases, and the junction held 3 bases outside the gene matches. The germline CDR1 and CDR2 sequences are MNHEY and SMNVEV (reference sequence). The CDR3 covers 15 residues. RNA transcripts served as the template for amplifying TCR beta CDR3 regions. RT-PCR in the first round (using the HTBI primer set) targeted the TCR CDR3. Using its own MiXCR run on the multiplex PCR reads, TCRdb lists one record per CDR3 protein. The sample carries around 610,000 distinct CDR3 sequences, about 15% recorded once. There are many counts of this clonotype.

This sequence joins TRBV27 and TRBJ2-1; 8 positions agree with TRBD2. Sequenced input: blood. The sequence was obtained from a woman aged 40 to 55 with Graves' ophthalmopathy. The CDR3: CASSRSGGSYNEQFF. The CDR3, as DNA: TGTGCCAGCAGTCGCAGCGGGGGCTCCTACAATGAGCAGTTCTTC.